This T cell receptor (delta chain) is from a study of γδ T cells in repeated Plasmodium falciparum infection. Study information: Donors had four controlled P. falciparum NF54 infections over roughly 610 days. General observations from the study: Vgamma9/Vdelta2+ T cells showed a stable polyclonal repertoire with shared TCRgamma sequences. In Vdelta2-negative, largely Vdelta1+, gammadelta repertoires, repeated controlled infections appeared to drive clonal selection waves. Compared with Australian children, Malian Vdelta2-negative repertoires seemed more clonal, less diverse, less shared.

TCRdb re-called clones from the multiplex PCR reads using CATT. This sample has 55,000 to 70,000 delta-chain clones, with around 1.7% found just once. Bulk repertoires came from Vgamma9/Vdelta2+ or Vdelta2-negative gammadelta T cells flow-sorted from PBMC. The table lists this clone with a few counts. Its matching antigen is unknown. TCRdb assigns this DNA the protein of a much larger clone, which departs from its translation at residue 5; this likely reflects a read error, and the protein shown comes from translating the DNA. Trimming at V came to 2 bases and at J to 5 bases, leaving 17 bases not matched to a gene. CDR3 size: 19 residues. CDR1 is GEAIGNYY and CDR2 is EKD in the germline V gene.

The sample comprised gamma-delta T cells from blood. The rearrangement uses TRDV2 and TRDJ1; TRDD3 matches 12 bases. Germline matching of the DNA provided the J gene here, since TCRdb leaves it blank. The TCR sequence derives from a pool of human donors (malaria-infected and uninfected, not separated). CDR3 coding DNA: TGTGCCTGTGACATCGCGGGTGTACTGGGGGATACAGTAAGAGATAAACTCATCTTT. The encoded protein is CACDIAGVLGDTVRDKLIF.